The clone carrying this T cell receptor beta chain was found a few times. What it recognizes is unknown. These data come from a study of T-cell memory formation after mild COVID-19. Study in general: The study found TCR clusters largely donor specific. General study points: Memory cells collected pre-infection included some clones that later responded, suggesting cross-reactive memory joined.

This CDR3 is 17 amino acids long. The germline V gene has CDR1 LNHNV and CDR2 YYDKDF (reference sequence). The ends were cut back, 0 bases at V and 7 bases at J, with 18 bases in the middle. One entry per CDR3 protein, called by TCRdb with MiXCR from the 5' RACE reads. The sample has about 110,000 distinct CDR3 sequences; about 15% are singletons. The sample comprised PBMCs or a T cell subset sorted from them (not recorded which). This TCR derives from an adult woman who had mild COVID-19 (a few samples of this study predate the infection). Cell type and time point are not known. The chain employs TRBV15 and TRBJ2-2; either TRBD1 or TRBD2 may supply D (5 bases each). CDR3 sequence reads: CATSREERGEGNGELFF. In DNA form, the CDR3 reads TGTGCCACCAGCAGAGAAGAGAGGGGCGAGGGTAACGGGGAGCTGTTTTTT.